Below are 31 T cell receptor beta chains sequenced from a single sample in a study of monozygotic twins with inflammatory bowel disease. For each CDR3 protein, TCRdb gives one entry from its re-call of the 5' RACE reads, without DNA. Its table lists some 200,000 distinct CDR3 sequences. The sequenced sample was blood. Receptors were obtained from a human donor with ulcerative colitis or Crohn's disease, or a healthy co-twin of an affected twin (not recorded which).

The gene calls are TRBV18 and TRBJ2-4; no DNA is available, so the TRBD1 call from TCRdb remains unchecked. The germline CDR1 and CDR2 sequences are KGHSH and LQKENI. The CDR3 totals 14 residues. The CDR3 sequence is CASSPSDPGNIQYF.

The V and J genes are TRBV7-2 and TRBJ2-2; TCRdb returns TRBD2, unconfirmable since there is no DNA. CDR1 is SGHTA and CDR2 is FQGNSA in the germline V gene. The CDR3 covers 16 residues. The CDR3 protein is CASSLALVGVSGELFF.

The rearrangement links TRBV6-1 to TRBJ1-5; no DNA is available, so the TRBD1 call from TCRdb remains unchecked. CDR3 length: 17 amino acids. Germline V gives CDR1 MNHNS, CDR2 SASEGT. CDR3 amino acids: CASSRYNGGRPGQPQHF.

The chain has TRBV15 and TRBJ2-1; the D call from TCRdb, TRBD1, cannot be confirmed without DNA. CDR3 length: 14 amino acids. Germline-derived CDR1 and CDR2 are LNHNV and YYDKDF (reference sequence). The CDR3 is CATGGRSSYNEQFF.

J is TRBJ1-1 and V is TRBV5-1. Per germline, CDR1 SGHRS and CDR2 YFSETQ. The CDR3 covers 13 residues. The CDR3 sequence: CASSLGRGTEAFF.

The chain uses TRBV12-3 or TRBV12-4 and TRBJ2-5; as DNA is missing, the TRBD2 call by TCRdb cannot be tested. CDR3 length equals 14 residues. CDR3 in amino acids: CASSYSAGAETQYF.

The V and J genes are TRBV28 and TRBJ2-2; TCRdb reports TRBD2, a call that lacks DNA to check it against. This CDR3 comprises 17 residues. Germline values: CDR1 MDHEN, CDR2 SYDVKM. This CDR3 is CASSSNLVGLETGELFF.

The chain carries TRBV7-7 and TRBJ2-7. The CDR3 consists of 15 residues. The germline V gene has CDR1 SSHAT and CDR2 FNYEAQ (reference sequence). The CDR3 loop is CASSLALGNVYEQYF.

This chain uses TRBV29-1 with TRBJ2-2; checking the TCRdb D call of TRBD1 is not possible without DNA. The CDR3 spans 14 residues. Germline CDR1 is SQVTM and CDR2 is ANQGSEA. The CDR3 region is CSGRGEKNTGELSF.

This sequence joins TRBV15 and TRBJ2-3; TCRdb proposes TRBD2, but this gene call is untestable without DNA. The germline V gene has CDR1 LNHNV and CDR2 YYDKDF (reference sequence). The CDR3 runs 13 residues. The CDR3 sequence is CATSLSGGIGEVF.

The V call is TRBV9, the J call TRBJ2-7. This CDR3 contains 14 residues. Germline V gene sequence: CDR1 SGDLS, CDR2 YYNGEE. The CDR3 loop reads CASSVELGRYEQYF. The entire variable domain, with the rest obtained from reference TRBV9 and TRBJ2-7, is as follows: DSGVTQTPKHLITATGQRVTLRCSPRSGDLSVYWYQQSLDQGLQFLIQYYNGEERAKGNILERFSAQQFPDLHSELNLSSLELGDSALYFCASSVELGRYEQYFGPGTRLTVT.

The chain carries TRBV3-1 and TRBJ2-1; TCRdb indicates TRBD2, and absent DNA this call remains unverified. The germline V gene encodes CDR1 LGHDT and CDR2 YNNKEL (reference sequence). The CDR3 sequence is 15 residues long. The CDR3 is CASSEGLAGTSEQFF.

The chain employs TRBV12-3 or TRBV12-4 and TRBJ1-5; the TCRdb D gene call, TRBD1, has no DNA to confirm it. This CDR3 has 13 residues. This CDR3 is CASTYQGDQPQHF.

The chain links TRBV7-9 to TRBJ2-1; checking the TCRdb D call of TRBD2 is not possible without DNA. CDR1 is SEHNR, CDR2 FQNEAQ, per germline (reference sequence). The CDR3 runs 16 residues. The chain's CDR3 is CASSELAGPSYNEQFF.

The rearrangement uses TRBV18 and TRBJ1-1; TCRdb's D call of TRBD1 is untestable without DNA. The germline gives CDR1 KGHSH, CDR2 LQKENI. This CDR3 comprises 12 residues. The CDR3 protein is CASSRDSTEAFF.

J is TRBJ1-2 and V is TRBV7-2; TCRdb's D call of TRBD1 is untestable without DNA. This CDR3 is built from 12 residues. Germline CDR1 is SGHTA and CDR2 is FQGNSA. The CDR3 sequence is CASSWGRGTGTF.

The rearrangement links TRBV7-3 to TRBJ2-2; with no DNA, the TCRdb D assignment of TRBD2 cannot be verified. This CDR3 spans 16 amino acids. Germline V lookup: CDR1 SGHTA, CDR2 FQGTGA. CDR3 sequence: CASTPLLAGGTGELFF. The full variable domain, completed using reference TRBV7-3 and TRBJ2-2, is GAGVSQTPSNKVTEKGKYVELRCDPISGHTALYWYRQSLGQGPEFLIYFQGTGAADDSGLPNDRFFAVRPEGSVSTLKIQRTERGDSAVYLCASTPLLAGGTGELFFGEGSRLTVL.

The chain is built from TRBV27 and TRBJ2-7; TCRdb returns TRBD1, unconfirmable since there is no DNA. The length of the CDR3 is 17 residues. Germline V lookup: CDR1 MNHEY, CDR2 SMNVEV (reference sequence). Here the CDR3 reads CASSLSVGTGPPYEQYF.

The chain uses TRBV5-1 and TRBJ2-1; as DNA is missing, the TRBD1 call by TCRdb cannot be tested. The CDR3 is 11 amino acids. Germline V CDR1 and CDR2: SGHRS, YFSETQ. CDR3 protein: CASSFEGGWFF. Full variable domain (missing parts from reference TRBV5-1 and TRBJ2-1): KAGVTQTPRYLIKTRGQQVTLSCSPISGHRSVSWYQQTPGQGLQFLFEYFSETQRNKGNFPGRFSGRQFSNSRSEMNVSTLELGDSALYLCASSFEGGWFFGPGTRLTVL.

The chain couples TRBV7-2 to TRBJ1-6; the D call from TCRdb, TRBD1, cannot be confirmed without DNA. This CDR3 spans 16 amino acids. Germline loops: CDR1 SGHTA, CDR2 FQGNSA. This CDR3 is CASSLVAGTGSSPLHF. Full variable domain (outside the CDR3, taken from reference TRBV7-2 and TRBJ1-6): GAGVSQSPSNKVTEKGKDVELRCDPISGHTALYWYRQSLGQGLEFLIYFQGNSAPDKSGLPSDRFSAERTGGSVSTLTIQRTQQEDSAVYLCASSLVAGTGSSPLHFGNGTRLTVT.

The chain links TRBV14 to TRBJ2-1; without DNA, the TCRdb call of TRBD2 cannot be checked. The CDR3 runs 15 residues. From germline, CDR1 is SGHDN and CDR2 FVKESK. The CDR3 sequence is CASSKASGVYNEQFF.

The V gene is TRBV5-6, the J gene TRBJ2-7; TCRdb's D call of TRBD1 is untestable without DNA. This CDR3 has 15 residues. The germline V gene encodes CDR1 SGHDT and CDR2 YYEEEE. CDR3 amino acids: CASSLFPPETYEQYF. The full variable domain, its missing parts supplied by reference TRBV5-6 and TRBJ2-7, is DAGVTQSPTHLIKTRGQQVTLRCSPKSGHDTVSWYQQALGQGPQFIFQYYEEEERQRGNFPDRFSGHQFPNYSSELNVNALLLGDSALYLCASSLFPPETYEQYFGPGTRLTVT.

This chain joins TRBV24-1 and TRBJ2-1; TCRdb's D gene call, TRBD1, goes unchecked for lack of DNA. The germline CDR1 and CDR2 sequences are KGHDR and SFDVKD. CDR3 length: 13 residues. The CDR3 loop reads CATSEPGNNEQFF.

The V and J genes are TRBV18 and TRBJ1-2; as DNA is missing, the TRBD1 call by TCRdb cannot be tested. The CDR3 has 15 residues. Germline CDR1 KGHSH, CDR2 LQKENI. CDR3 in amino acids: CASSPLGTGGDGYTF. Drawing the rest from reference TRBV18 and TRBJ1-2, the complete variable domain is NAGVMQNPRHLVRRRGQEARLRCSPMKGHSHVYWYRQLPEEGLKFMVYLQKENIIDESGMPKERFSAEFPKEGPSILRIQQVVRGDSAAYFCASSPLGTGGDGYTFGSGTRLTVV.

V is TRBV18 and J is TRBJ2-1. The CDR3 sequence is 16 residues long. Germline assignment: CDR1 KGHSH and CDR2 LQKENI. CDR3 loop: CASSRTGASSYNEQFF.

The CDR3 is CASRGQGGINTEAFF. This chain uses TRBV2 with TRBJ1-1; TCRdb gives TRBD1 as the D gene, but with no DNA this cannot be confirmed. From germline, CDR1 is SNHLY and CDR2 FYNNEI. The CDR3 is 15 residues long.

The chain employs TRBV4-2 and TRBJ1-1. CDR1 and CDR2 (germline): LGHNA, YNFKEQ. CDR3 length equals 14 residues. The CDR3 loop is CASSQDRSGTEAFF.

This chain joins TRBV4-2 and TRBJ2-3. The CDR3 is made up of 15 amino acids. Germline loops: CDR1 LGHNA, CDR2 YNFKEQ. CDR3 in amino acids: CASSLGGSSTDTQYF.

CDR3 in amino acids: CASSLTGVDQPQHF. V gene TRBV5-1 combines with J gene TRBJ1-5; with no DNA, the TCRdb D assignment of TRBD1 cannot be verified. The length of the CDR3 is 14 residues. The germline gives CDR1 SGHRS, CDR2 YFSETQ.

This chain joins TRBV29-1 and TRBJ2-1; TCRdb selects TRBD1, and the lack of DNA leaves this call unchecked. The germline CDR1 and CDR2 sequences are SQVTM and ANQGSEA. This CDR3 comprises 14 residues. The CDR3 protein is CSVRDRGLYNEQFF.

The CDR3 sequence: CASSTDRGQETQYF. The rearrangement uses TRBV5-4 and TRBJ2-5; TCRdb gives TRBD1 as the D gene, but with no DNA this cannot be confirmed. The CDR3 runs 14 residues. From germline, CDR1 is SGHNT and CDR2 YYREEE (reference sequence).